These T cell receptor beta chains were read from a single sample in a study of monozygotic twins with inflammatory bowel disease. From the 5' RACE reads, TCRdb lists one entry per CDR3 protein and no DNA. This sample's table reports roughly 160,000 distinct CDR3 sequences. Sequenced material: blood. These receptors all come from a human donor with ulcerative colitis or Crohn's disease, or a healthy co-twin of an affected twin (not recorded which). Both conserved end residues are part of each CDR3.

TRBV4-1	TRBJ1-6	CASSQQGQGAGWSPLHF
TRBV9	TRBJ2-7	CASSPSGTGLRRGSYEQYF
TRBV20-1	TRBJ2-3	CSAREMRGPADTQYF
TRBV7-3	TRBJ2-2	CASSLTASWGELFF
TRBV7-2	TRBJ2-1	CASSPDSSPYNEQFF
TRBV20-1	TRBJ2-1	CSAERGDALSYNEQFF
TRBV7-2	TRBJ1-2	CASSLAGTYGYTF
TRBV7-9	TRBJ1-1	CASSFQDFNTEAFF
TRBV20-1	TRBJ2-1	CSAPGLAVNEQFF
TRBV5-4	TRBJ1-1	CASSLGQEGLNTEAFF
TRBV20-1	TRBJ2-3	CSANPAGDTDTQYF
TRBV7-2	TRBJ2-5	CASNIGTRGLAHETQYF
TRBV20-1	TRBJ2-4	CSAGQVAKNIQYF
TRBV25-1	TRBJ2-2	CASSEPRTGAAGELFF
TRBV5-1	TRBJ1-4	CASSSGATNEKLFF
TRBV12-5	TRBJ1-3	CASGLGNSGNTIYF
TRBV20-1	TRBJ2-7	CSASSRSYEQYF
TRBV7-9	TRBJ2-3	CASSSRGLSTDTQYF
TRBV28	TRBJ1-2	CASSYDRTHGYTF
TRBV20-1	TRBJ2-6	CTGTGRSGANVLTF
TRBV25-1	TRBJ2-5	CATVGGQYQETQYF
TRBV7-2	TRBJ2-4	CASSSGGVNIQYF
TRBV20-1	TRBJ2-7	CSAQTSGRWYEQYF
TRBV9	TRBJ2-1	CASSSGYNEQFF